The 10 T cell receptor beta chains reported below all come from one sample, sequenced in a study of T cells expressing NK-cell markers. TCRdb reprocessed the 5' RACE reads and reports one entry per CDR3 protein, with no DNA. With some 340,000 distinct CDR3 sequences in the sample, the ten largest clones hold roughly 5.2%. The sequenced sample consisted of blood T cells: a sorted CD56 or NKG2C T cell subset, CD4+ or CD8+ T cells, or bulk PBMC T cells (not recorded which). All receptors derive from a man between 18 and 69 years old in good health.

The rearrangement uses TRBV24-1 and TRBJ2-5; TCRdb's assignment of TRBD1 cannot be checked, as there is no DNA. Germline-derived CDR1 and CDR2 are KGHDR and SFDVKD. This CDR3 spans 14 amino acids. The CDR3: CATRTGTGVETQYF.

This chain links TRBV20-1 with TRBJ2-5; absent DNA, TCRdb's TRBD1 call cannot be checked. The CDR3 sequence is 12 residues long. Germline CDR1 DFQATT, CDR2 SNEGSKA (reference sequence). Here the CDR3 reads CSAWAPERAQYF.

This chain connects TRBV12-3 or TRBV12-4 to TRBJ2-1; TCRdb selects TRBD2, and the lack of DNA leaves this call unchecked. The length of the CDR3 is 18 residues. The CDR3 here is CASSPPGSGGVSYNEQFF.

The chain recombines TRBV6-5 with TRBJ2-3; no DNA is available, so the TRBD2 call from TCRdb remains unchecked. Per germline, CDR1 MNHEY and CDR2 SVGAGI. The CDR3 runs 16 residues. CDR3 residues: CASSYSTSAGTDTQYF.

V is TRBV29-1 and J is TRBJ2-2; the D gene TCRdb calls, TRBD2, cannot be checked with no DNA. The germline gives CDR1 SQVTM, CDR2 ANQGSEA. This CDR3 is built from 15 residues. Here the CDR3 reads CSVEVLTSFSGELFF.

The V gene is TRBV6-1, the J gene TRBJ2-7; the D call from TCRdb, TRBD2, cannot be confirmed without DNA. CDR1 is MNHNS, CDR2 SASEGT, per germline. The CDR3 sequence is 17 residues long. CDR3 in amino acids: CASSSGEAGAPYYEQYF.

The genes are TRBV9 and TRBJ2-2; the D call of TRBD1 rests on TCRdb alone, since no DNA is present to check it. The CDR3 consists of 14 residues. CDR1 and CDR2 (germline): SGDLS, YYNGEE. Here the CDR3 reads CASSIGGVAGELFF.

V gene TRBV28 combines with J gene TRBJ2-3; there is no DNA to check the TCRdb D call of TRBD1. Per the germline V gene, CDR1 is MDHEN and CDR2 is SYDVKM. This CDR3 contains 17 residues. This CDR3 reads CASTDDRDRAVPDTQYF.

This chain uses TRBV6-1 with TRBJ2-7; TCRdb's D call of TRBD1 is untestable without DNA. CDR1 and CDR2 from the germline V gene are MNHNS and SASEGT. CDR3 length equals 13 residues. CDR3 protein: CASSPLIGNEQYF.

CDR3 amino acids: CASSRPGLASEQYF. The gene calls are TRBV11-2 and TRBJ2-7; as DNA is missing, the TRBD2 call by TCRdb cannot be tested. Germline values: CDR1 SGHAT, CDR2 FQNNGV. This CDR3 is built from 14 residues.